Listed below are T cell receptor beta chains from one sample, sequenced in a study of neurological immune-mediated disorders. Via MiXCR, TCRdb re-called the 5' RACE reads, giving one row per CDR3 protein. The sample includes about 79,000 distinct CDR3 sequences, 13% to 15% seen only once; the top ten take 6% to 7%. The sequenced material came from PBMCs. Receptors originate from a woman in her forties or fifties in good health. CDR3s include the opening cysteine and the closing phenylalanine or tryptophan. The D gene is left open where the match is weak. A clone size is listed for some rows: how often the clone was seen (once, few, many), or a class if it is expanded.

TRBJ2-2 | NA | many | TRBV12-3/TRBV12-4 | TGTGCCAGCAGTTCCTCTACTCGACGTCCCGGGGAGCTGTTTTTT | CASSSSTRRPGELFF
TRBJ1-1 | TRBD1 | many | TRBV2 | TGTGCCAGCAGTGTTGAGTGGGACAGGGGCCGGGAGAACACTGAAGCTTTCTTT | CASSVEWDRGRENTEAFF
TRBJ2-7 | NA | many | TRBV20-1 | TGCAGTTCCTATGACGGACGTACCTACGAGCAGTACTTC | CSSYDGRTYEQYF
TRBJ1-1 | NA | many | TRBV5-6 | TGTGCCAGCAGCTTGACAGAGGGGCCGATGGCTTTCTTT | CASSLTEGPMAFF
TRBJ1-2 | TRBD1 | many | TRBV6-6 | TGTGCCAGCAGTGGGACAGGGGTTGATGGCTACACCTTC | CASSGTGVDGYTF
TRBJ2-3 | NA | many | TRBV28 | TGTGCCAGCCGTACACCCGTCGTGACAGATACGCAGTATTTT | CASRTPVVTDTQYF
TRBJ1-2 | NA | many | TRBV7-2 | TGTGCCAGCAGCGATCTCGGTGCAGAAAAAGGCTACACCTTC | CASSDLGAEKGYTF
TRBJ1-2 | TRBD1 | many | TRBV7-2 | TGTGCCAGCAGCGAACAGGGGGCGCAGAGTAGCTACACCTTC | CASSEQGAQSSYTF
TRBJ1-4 | TRBD1 | many | TRBV12-3/TRBV12-4 | TGTGCCAGCAGTTTTCTCCCGACAGGGCAGGAAAAACTGTTTTTT | CASSFLPTGQEKLFF
TRBJ1-6 | NA | many | TRBV20-1 | TGCAGTGCAGAGGCAGCGGGGTCACCCCTCCACTTT | CSAEAAGSPLHF
TRBJ2-2 | NA | many | TRBV5-1 | TGCGCCAGCAGCTTGGTCGGGAGAGCGAACACCGGGGAGCTGTTTTTT | CASSLVGRANTGELFF
TRBJ1-2 | TRBD1 | NA | TRBV12-3/TRBV12-4 | TGTGCCCGCAGCAATTCACAGGGGGCCGCCTATGGCTACACCTTC | CARSNSQGAAYGYTF
TRBJ2-7 | TRBD2 | many | TRBV5-6 | TGTGCCAGCAGCTTGGAAGTGGGGAAGCGGGGGGCCACCTACGAGCAGTACTTC | CASSLEVGKRGATYEQYF